These T cell receptor beta chains were read from a single sample in a study of blood T cell repertoires in COVID-19. TCRdb's copy holds only in-frame clones and misses some; the assay was immunoSEQ multiplex PCR. This table holds 300,000 to 400,000 clones, more than 85% found once. The sample comprised peripheral blood. These receptors originate from a human donor in a cohort sampled during active COVID-19. The CDR3 runs from the conserved cysteine through the conserved F or W. Fields, in order: J gene, V gene, CDR3 protein.

TRBJ1-2	TRBV29-1	CSVLRGGGYTF
TRBJ2-6	TRBV19	CASSLQGRQRSRANVLTF
TRBJ1-6	TRBV28	CASSSTDTSSYNSPLHF
TRBJ2-1	TRBV2	CASSAGLAGAEQFF
TRBJ2-7	TRBV2	CASGGAGGPGEQYF
TRBJ1-5	TRBV19	CASSDRENQPQHF
TRBJ2-6	TRBV5-6	CASSDRGTGANVLTF
TRBJ2-1	TRBV11-2	CASSSVRFAEQFF
TRBJ2-7	TRBV28	CASILSGTRHEQYF
TRBJ2-4	TRBV13	CASSFGTGGPGIQYF
TRBJ2-3	TRBV19	CASSLRLAGGPLTDTQYF
TRBJ1-1	TRBV5-1	CASSLDGQLGWEAFF
TRBJ1-2	TRBV7-9	CASIPPLRTGLFHGYTF
TRBJ2-5	TRBV5-1	CASSPRGVWRETQYF
TRBJ2-1	TRBV19	CASSNRAGGSPNNEQFF
TRBJ2-7	TRBV5-1	CASSLSAGSPFDEQYF
TRBJ2-1	TRBV2	CASSDSSGSIEQFF
TRBJ2-1	TRBV30	CAWSVLGGVDEQFF
TRBJ1-4	TRBV4-1	CASSQGPLRGNEKLFF
TRBJ2-7	TRBV9	CASSVVQGQGEEQYF
TRBJ1-4	TRBV5-6	CASSLSGQLSGEKLFF
TRBJ2-7	TRBV21-1	CASSKRPRQGNYEQYF
TRBJ1-1	TRBV27	CASSLSRVLSSEAFF
TRBJ2-7	TRBV2	CASSPSPIYEQYF
TRBJ1-5	TRBV6-6	CASSLVLGGLYSNQPQHF
TRBJ2-3	TRBV5-5	CASSLTALPDTQYF
TRBJ1-2	TRBV18	CASSPDGEVYGYTF
TRBJ1-6	TRBV6-1	CASSETSAGVPSPLHF